These 19 T cell receptor beta chains originate from one sample sequenced in a study of CD8+CD57+ T cells in acquired aplastic anemia. The study profiled TCR beta VDJ and CDR3 using genomic DNA as template. TCRdb ran MiXCR on the reads and lists one entry per CDR3 protein. Found here are roughly 280,000 distinct CDR3 sequences, roughly 53% of them singletons; the top ten hold roughly 1.3%. The sequenced patients had an expansion of CD8+CD57+ cells seen by flow cytometry. The specimen sequenced was sorted CD4+, CD8+, or CD8+CD57+ T cells (not recorded which) from PBMCs. These receptors all come from a human donor with aplastic anemia.

In the case of this clonotype: Compared with germline, one end of the junction differs, possibly owing to a read error. J is TRBJ2-7 and V is TRBV7-2; D unclear. Germline loops: CDR1 SGHTA, CDR2 FQGNSA. The CDR3 has 11 amino acids. The chain's CDR3 is CASSLVVEQLF. CDR3 DNA: TGTGCCAGCAGCTTAGTTGTCGAGCAGCTCTTC.

The chain is built from TRBV5-4 and TRBJ2-1; TRBD2 agrees at 14 bases. V gave up 4 bases and J gave up 1 base; unmatched junction bases: 10. Looked up from germline, CDR1 is SGHNT and CDR2 is YYREEE (reference sequence). This CDR3 has 19 amino acids. CDR3 protein: CASSNGGLAGEISYNEQFF. CDR3 bases: TGTGCCAGCAGCAACGGGGGACTAGCGGGAGAAATATCCTACAATGAGCAGTTCTTC. The full variable domain, with the rest looked up from reference TRBV5-4 and TRBJ2-1, is ETGVTQSPTHLIKTRGQQVTLRCSSQSGHNTVSWYQQALGQGPQFIFQYYREEENGRGNFPPRFSGLQFPNYSSELNVNALELDDSALYLCASSNGGLAGEISYNEQFFGPGTRLTVL.

In this sample, this clonotype turned up a few times. This may be a read error, as it is one base from a much larger clone. This chain joins TRBV5-4 and TRBJ1-2, with a weak D call TRBD1 (5 bases). This CDR3 spans 13 amino acids. V dropped 2 bases and J dropped 6 bases, with 11 bases sitting between them. The germline CDR1 and CDR2 sequences are SGHNT and YYREEE (reference sequence). This CDR3 is CASSFYGGDGYTF. The CDR3 nucleotides read TGTGCCAGCAGCTTCTACGGGGGGGATGGCTACACCTTC.

In its sample, this clonotype was seen once. The chain uses TRBV20-1 and TRBJ1-2; D might be TRBD1 (5 bases). Trimming pared 5 bases from V and 2 bases from J, leaving 12 bases between. The CDR3 runs 13 residues. Germline CDR1 and CDR2: DFQATT and SNEGSKA (reference sequence). The CDR3 region has the DNA TGCAGTGCTGGGGACCCAGGGAACTATGGCTACACCTTC. Translation: CSAGDPGNYGYTF.

This clonotype was found many times. The V gene is TRBV6-6, the J gene TRBJ2-5; TRBD1 aligns across 7 bases. This CDR3 comprises 17 residues. J lost 5 bases, V lost 0 bases, and 12 bases had no gene match. Germline V gene lookup returns CDR1 MNHNY and CDR2 SVGAGI (reference sequence). The CDR3 loop reads CASSYSKGALGSETQYF. The CDR3 DNA reads as TGTGCCAGCAGTTACTCGAAGGGGGCGCTTGGGTCGGAGACCCAGTACTTC.

The genes are TRBV19 and TRBJ1-1; maybe TRBD1 (5 bases). The CDR3 has 13 amino acids. V lost 8 bases and J lost 4, with 14 bases in between. Germline V CDR1 and CDR2: LNHDA, SQIVND (reference sequence). Written as DNA, the CDR3 is TGTGCCAGTGGGCCTAGACAGCTCACTGAAGCTTTCTTT. Translating it yields CASGPRQLTEAFF.

This clonotype occurred a few times. This chain connects TRBV14 to TRBJ2-3, with TRBD1 matching 8 bases. Trimming cost V 8 bases and J 5 bases; bases outside gene matches: 12. CDR3 length: 15 amino acids. Per germline, CDR1 SGHDN and CDR2 FVKESK. The CDR3 DNA follows: TGTGCCAGCTCACCAGGACAGGGCCCTGGAGATACGCAGTATTTT. Translating gives CASSPGQGPGDTQYF.

Of note for this clonotype: With a much larger clone just one base away, this may be a read error. The CDR3 protein is CASSPSTSAQETQYF. The CDR3 coding sequence is TGTGCCAGCTCACCATCAACTAGCGCTCAAGAGACCCAGTACTTC. This chain joins TRBV18 and TRBJ2-5; 7 bases line up with TRBD2. After removal of 2 bases from V and 2 bases from J, the junction contained 5 bases not matched to a gene. Germline lookup yields CDR1 KGHSH and CDR2 LQKENI. CDR3 length equals 15 residues.

This clonotype has at least ten counts. V gene TRBV2 combines with J gene TRBJ1-2; D may be TRBD1 (6 bases). V was cut by 5 bases and J by 3 bases, with 13 bases left in between. Germline values: CDR1 SNHLY, CDR2 FYNNEI. This CDR3 has 14 residues. CDR3 nucleotides: TGTGCCAGCAGTCGGACAGAAGGAGACTATGGCTACACCTTC. It is translated as CASSRTEGDYGYTF.

This chain connects TRBV7-9 to TRBJ2-5; TRBD1 matches 9 bases. This CDR3 spans 13 amino acids. CDR1 is SEHNR, CDR2 FQNEAQ, per germline (reference sequence). Germline trimming cut 6 bases from V and 7 bases from J; bases unmatched to any gene: 6. CDR3: CASRGQGVWTQYF. CDR3 nucleotide sequence: TGTGCCAGCAGGGGACAGGGTGTCTGGACCCAGTACTTC.

This clonotype was detected ten times or more. The chain recombines TRBV12-3 or TRBV12-4 with TRBJ2-3; perhaps TRBD1 as D (5 bases). Trimming left V 7 bases short and J 2 bases short, with 10 bases between. The CDR3 length is 13 residues. The CDR3 reads CASKGWITDTQYF. The CDR3 DNA is TGTGCCAGCAAGGGGTGGATCACAGATACGCAGTATTTT.

This clonotype was detected many times. The J gene is TRBJ1-4, the V gene TRBV19; unclear D gene. Trimming stripped 7 bases from V and 0 bases from J, with 9 bases between. The CDR3 runs 14 residues. The V gene's germline CDR1 is LNHDA and CDR2 SQIVND (reference sequence). CDR3 in DNA: TGTGCCAGTACTGTACACGCAACTAATGAAAAACTGTTTTTT. It yields the protein CASTVHATNEKLFF.

The chain links TRBV24-1 to TRBJ2-3, with 10 positions matching TRBD2. Germline assignment: CDR1 KGHDR and CDR2 SFDVKD. After removal of 4 bases from V and 1 base from J, the junction contained 4 bases not matched to a gene. The CDR3 loop spans 16 amino acids. In nucleotides, the CDR3 is TGTGCCACCAGTGACCCTAGCGGGGGCCGCACAGATACGCAGTATTTT. Its translation is CATSDPSGGRTDTQYF.

This clonotype was detected many times. The gene calls are TRBV5-6 and TRBJ2-1, with 11 bases aligning to TRBD1. Germline V gives CDR1 SGHDT, CDR2 YYEEEE. V gave up 4 bases and J gave up 1 base; unmatched junction bases: 4. The CDR3 covers 16 residues. CDR3: CASSADRGLSYNEQFF. In DNA, the CDR3 is TGTGCCAGCAGCGCGGACAGGGGGCTGTCCTACAATGAGCAGTTCTTC. Full variable domain (remainder filled in from reference TRBV5-6 and TRBJ2-1): DAGVTQSPTHLIKTRGQQVTLRCSPKSGHDTVSWYQQALGQGPQFIFQYYEEEERQRGNFPDRFSGHQFPNYSSELNVNALLLGDSALYLCASSADRGLSYNEQFFGPGTRLTVL.

This chain connects TRBV3-1 to TRBJ1-5, with D perhaps matching TRBD1 (6 bases). The CDR3 sequence is 16 residues long. Germline-derived CDR1 and CDR2 are LGHDT and YNNKEL (reference sequence). Trimming removed 0 bases from V and 7 bases from J, with 16 bases in between. Written as DNA, the CDR3 is TGTGCCAGCAGCCAAGAGTGGGCACAGGGCCGGCAGCCCCAGCATTTT. Amino acid sequence: CASSQEWAQGRQPQHF.

This chain uses TRBV7-9 with TRBJ1-4; TRBD1 is a possible D gene (5 bases). Deletions cut 3 bases from V and 11 bases from J, with 13 bases between. This CDR3 region has 13 residues. Looked up from germline, CDR1 is SEHNR and CDR2 is FQNEAQ (reference sequence). The DNA for the CDR3 is TGTGCCAGCAGCTTTGATTCGAGGGACAAACTGTTTTTT. Protein product: CASSFDSRDKLFF.

This clonotype was recorded at least ten times. This chain links TRBV3-1 with TRBJ1-5; D ambiguous. Germline V gives CDR1 LGHDT, CDR2 YNNKEL (reference sequence). The CDR3 has 14 residues. V was pared by 4 bases and J by 0 bases, with 7 bases between. Here the CDR3 reads CASSPLNSNQPQHF. The CDR3 DNA follows: TGTGCCAGCAGCCCTTTAAATAGCAATCAGCCCCAGCATTTT. The variable domain in full, completed from reference TRBV3-1 and TRBJ1-5, reads DTAVSQTPKYLVTQMGNDKSIKCEQNLGHDTMYWYKQDSKKFLKIMFSYNNKELIINETVPNRFSPKSPDKAHLNLHINSLELGDSAVYFCASSPLNSNQPQHFGDGTRLSIL.

Only a few counts were recorded for this clonotype. This sequence joins TRBV20-1 and TRBJ2-7; 8 nucleotides align to TRBD1. The germline V gene encodes CDR1 DFQATT and CDR2 SNEGSKA (reference sequence). V shed 3 bases, J shed 4 bases, and the junction held 8 bases outside the gene matches. This CDR3 comprises 14 residues. DNA for the CDR3: TGCAGTGCTAGCGATACCAGGGGGCTTTACGAGCAGTACTTC. Its protein product is CSASDTRGLYEQYF.

This clonotype appeared a few times. This chain joins TRBV5-1 and TRBJ1-1, with D tentatively TRBD1 (5 bases). The CDR3 spans 15 residues. Germline CDR1 SGHRS, CDR2 YFSETQ. Trimming shortened V by 4 bases and J by 3 bases, and 16 bases separated the two germline ends. The CDR3 nucleotides are TGCGCCAGCAGCCGCGACGGAGGGGTGGACACTGAAGCTTTCTTT. Translation: CASSRDGGVDTEAFF.